This T cell receptor beta chain was sequenced during a study of neurological immune-mediated disorders. Time point described: longitudinal time-point 1 (baseline). The germline V gene encodes CDR1 DFQATT and CDR2 SNEGSKA (reference sequence). This CDR3 is built from 14 residues. After removal of 4 bases from V and 2 bases from J, the junction contained 4 bases not matched to a gene. TCRdb called the 5' RACE reads again in MiXCR, with one record for every CDR3 protein. This sample yields over 55,000 distinct CDR3 sequences, of which 10% are seen a single time; 9.5% to 10% belongs to the top ten. This clonotype was found many times.

V gene TRBV20-1 combines with J gene TRBJ2-1; TRBD2 aligns across 8 bases. The specimen was PBMCs. This clonotype originated in a man aged 30 to 39 in good health. The CDR3 sequence: CSATTGGPYNEQFF. In DNA form, the CDR3 reads TGCAGTGCTACAACGGGAGGGCCCTACAATGAGCAGTTCTTC.